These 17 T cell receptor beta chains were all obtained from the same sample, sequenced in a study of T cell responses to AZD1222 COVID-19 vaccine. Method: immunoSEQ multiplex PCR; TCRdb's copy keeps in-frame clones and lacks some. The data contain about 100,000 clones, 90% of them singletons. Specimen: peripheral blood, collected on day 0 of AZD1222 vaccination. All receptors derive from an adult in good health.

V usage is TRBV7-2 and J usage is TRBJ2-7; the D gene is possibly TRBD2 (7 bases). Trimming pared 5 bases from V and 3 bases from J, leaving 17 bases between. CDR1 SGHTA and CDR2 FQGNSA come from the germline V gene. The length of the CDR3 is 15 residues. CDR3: CASSPAGARFYEQYF. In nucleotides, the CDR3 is TGTGCCAGCAGCCCGGCGGGGGCCCGGTTCTACGAGCAGTACTTC.

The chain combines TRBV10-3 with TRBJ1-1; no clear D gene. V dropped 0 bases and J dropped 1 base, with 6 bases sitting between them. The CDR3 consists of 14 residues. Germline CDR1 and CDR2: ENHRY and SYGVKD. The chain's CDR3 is CAISESGSNTEAFF. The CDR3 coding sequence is TGTGCCATCAGTGAGTCCGGGTCGAACACTGAAGCTTTCTTT.

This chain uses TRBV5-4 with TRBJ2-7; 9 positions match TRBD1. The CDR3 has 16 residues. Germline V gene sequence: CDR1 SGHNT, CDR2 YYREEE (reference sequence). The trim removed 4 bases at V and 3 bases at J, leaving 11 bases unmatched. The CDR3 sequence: CASSPRGGTGLYEQYF. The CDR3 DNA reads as TGTGCCAGCAGCCCTCGTGGAGGGACAGGGCTCTACGAGCAGTACTTC.

The CDR3 protein is CASSPEAGNSPLHF. The CDR3 region has the DNA TGTGCCAGTAGTCCGGAGGCAGGAAATTCACCCCTCCACTTT. The chain links TRBV19 to TRBJ1-6, with D unclear. Germline CDR1 reads LNHDA; CDR2 reads SQIVND (reference sequence). V was clipped by 5 bases and J by 7 bases, with 12 bases between them. The CDR3 has 14 amino acids.

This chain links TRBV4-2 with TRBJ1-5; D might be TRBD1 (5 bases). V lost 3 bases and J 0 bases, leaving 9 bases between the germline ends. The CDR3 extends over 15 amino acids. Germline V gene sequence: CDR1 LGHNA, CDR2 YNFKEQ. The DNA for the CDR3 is TGTGCCAGCAGCCAGGAGACAGATAGCAATCAGCCCCAGCATTTT. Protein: CASSQETDSNQPQHF.

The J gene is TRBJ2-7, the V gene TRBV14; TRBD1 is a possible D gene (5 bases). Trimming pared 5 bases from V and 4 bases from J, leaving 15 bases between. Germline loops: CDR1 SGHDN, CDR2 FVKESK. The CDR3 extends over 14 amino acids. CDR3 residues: CASSSYNRKYEQYF. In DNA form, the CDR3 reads TGTGCCAGCAGCTCCTACAACAGGAAATACGAGCAGTACTTC.

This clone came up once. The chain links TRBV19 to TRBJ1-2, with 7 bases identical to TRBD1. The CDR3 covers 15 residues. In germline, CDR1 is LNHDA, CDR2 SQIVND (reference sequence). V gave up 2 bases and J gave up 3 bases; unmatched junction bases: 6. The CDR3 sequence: CASSILSDRDYGYTF. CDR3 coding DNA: TGTGCCAGTAGTATATTATCCGACAGGGACTATGGCTACACCTTC. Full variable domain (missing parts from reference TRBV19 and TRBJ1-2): DGGITQSPKYLFRKEGQNVTLSCEQNLNHDAMYWYRQDPGQGLRLIYYSQIVNDFQKGDIAEGYSVSREKKESFPLTVTSAQKNPTAFYLCASSILSDRDYGYTFGSGTRLTVV.

The CDR3 coding sequence is TGTGCCAGCAGCTCCACGACAGGGAGCCACGAGCAGTACTTC. Protein sequence: CASSSTTGSHEQYF. The rearrangement uses TRBV3-1 (or the pseudogene TRBV3-2) and TRBJ2-7; TRBD1 matches at 7 bases. Germline lookup yields CDR1 LGHDT and CDR2 YNNKEL (reference sequence). V shed 5 bases and J 5 bases; nucleotides not matched to a gene: 9. This CDR3 comprises 14 residues.

The CDR3 here is CASSAPGTNEQFF. The CDR3 coding sequence is TGTGCCAGCAGCGCTCCGGGTACGAATGAGCAGTTCTTC. The J gene is TRBJ2-1, the V gene TRBV5-4; the D is unclear. This CDR3 spans 13 amino acids. From germline, CDR1 is SGHNT and CDR2 YYREEE (reference sequence). The ends were cut back, 4 bases at V and 7 bases at J, with 12 bases in the middle.

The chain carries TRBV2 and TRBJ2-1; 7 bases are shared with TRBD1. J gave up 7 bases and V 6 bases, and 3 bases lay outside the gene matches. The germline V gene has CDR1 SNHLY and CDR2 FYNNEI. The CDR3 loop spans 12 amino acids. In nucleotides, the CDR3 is TGTGCCAGCAGGTACAGGGGAAATGAGCAGTTCTTC. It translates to CASRYRGNEQFF. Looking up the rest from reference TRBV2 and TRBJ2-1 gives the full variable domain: EPEVTQTPSHQVTQMGQEVILRCVPISNHLYFYWYRQILGQKVEFLVSFYNNEISEKSEIFDDQFSVERPDGSNFTLKIRSTKLEDSAMYFCASRYRGNEQFFGPGTRLTVL.

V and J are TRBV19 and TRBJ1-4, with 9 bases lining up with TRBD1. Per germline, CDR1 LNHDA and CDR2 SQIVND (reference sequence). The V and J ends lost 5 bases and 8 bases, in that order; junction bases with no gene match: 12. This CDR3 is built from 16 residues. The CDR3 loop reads CASSLTPGTGHEKLFF. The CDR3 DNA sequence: TGTGCCAGTAGTCTCACACCCGGGACAGGGCACGAAAAACTGTTTTTT.

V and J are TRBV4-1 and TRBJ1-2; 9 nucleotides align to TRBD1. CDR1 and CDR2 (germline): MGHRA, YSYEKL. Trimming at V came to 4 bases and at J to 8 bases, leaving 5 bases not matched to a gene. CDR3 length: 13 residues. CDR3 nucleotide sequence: TGCGCCAGCAGCCGGACAGGGGAGGGAGGCTACACCTTC. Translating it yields CASSRTGEGGYTF.

CDR3 bases: TGTGCCAGCAGCTACAGGGAGGGCAGGGAAGCTTTCTTT. This translates into CASSYREGREAFF. The chain couples TRBV12-3 or TRBV12-4 to TRBJ1-1, with D perhaps TRBD1 (6 bases). The CDR3 consists of 13 residues. V lost 6 bases and J lost 8, with 16 bases in between.

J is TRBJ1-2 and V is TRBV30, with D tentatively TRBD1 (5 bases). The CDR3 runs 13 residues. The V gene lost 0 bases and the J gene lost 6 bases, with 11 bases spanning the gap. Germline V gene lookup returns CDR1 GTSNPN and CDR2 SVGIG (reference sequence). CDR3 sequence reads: CAWSVSGRDGYTF. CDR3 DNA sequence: TGTGCCTGGAGTGTATCAGGCAGGGATGGCTACACCTTC.

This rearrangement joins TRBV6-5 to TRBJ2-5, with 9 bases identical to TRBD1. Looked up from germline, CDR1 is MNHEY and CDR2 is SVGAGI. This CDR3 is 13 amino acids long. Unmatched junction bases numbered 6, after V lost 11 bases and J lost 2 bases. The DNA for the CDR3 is TGTGCCGCCGACGGACAGGGGCAAGAGACCCAGTACTTC. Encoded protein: CAADGQGQETQYF.

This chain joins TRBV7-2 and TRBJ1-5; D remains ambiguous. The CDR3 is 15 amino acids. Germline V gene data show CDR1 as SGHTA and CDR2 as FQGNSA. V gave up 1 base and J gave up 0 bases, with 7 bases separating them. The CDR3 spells CASSLVGLSNQPQHF. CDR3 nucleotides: TGTGCCAGCAGCTTAGTCGGGCTTAGCAATCAGCCCCAGCATTTT. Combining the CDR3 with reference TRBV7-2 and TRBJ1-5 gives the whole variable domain GAGVSQSPSNKVTEKGKDVELRCDPISGHTALYWYRQSLGQGLEFLIYFQGNSAPDKSGLPSDRFSAERTGGSVSTLTIQRTQQEDSAVYLCASSLVGLSNQPQHFGDGTRLSIL.

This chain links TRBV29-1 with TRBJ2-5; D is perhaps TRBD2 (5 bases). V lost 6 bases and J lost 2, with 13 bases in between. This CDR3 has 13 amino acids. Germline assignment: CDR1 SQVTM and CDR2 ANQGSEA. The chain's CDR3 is CSVHRGSQETQYF. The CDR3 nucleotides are TGCAGCGTCCATCGCGGGTCTCAAGAGACCCAGTACTTC.